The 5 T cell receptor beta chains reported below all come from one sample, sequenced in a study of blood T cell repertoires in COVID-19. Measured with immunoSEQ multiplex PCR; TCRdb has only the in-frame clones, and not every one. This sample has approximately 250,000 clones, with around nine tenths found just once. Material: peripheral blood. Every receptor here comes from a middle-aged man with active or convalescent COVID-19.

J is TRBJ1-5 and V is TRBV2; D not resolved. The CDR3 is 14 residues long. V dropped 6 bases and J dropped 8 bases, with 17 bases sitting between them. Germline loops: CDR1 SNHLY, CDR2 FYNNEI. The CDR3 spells CASSETSTGEPQHF. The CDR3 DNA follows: TGTGCCAGCAGCGAGACATCCACCGGTGAGCCCCAGCATTTT.

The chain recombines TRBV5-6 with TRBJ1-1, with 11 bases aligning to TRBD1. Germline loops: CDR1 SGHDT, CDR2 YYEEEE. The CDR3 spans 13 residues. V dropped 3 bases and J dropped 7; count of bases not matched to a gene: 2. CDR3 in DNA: TGTGCCAGCAGCTGGACAGGGGGCAGTGAAGCTTTCTTT. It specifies CASSWTGGSEAFF. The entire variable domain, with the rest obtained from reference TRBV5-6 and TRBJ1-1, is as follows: DAGVTQSPTHLIKTRGQQVTLRCSPKSGHDTVSWYQQALGQGPQFIFQYYEEEERQRGNFPDRFSGHQFPNYSSELNVNALLLGDSALYLCASSWTGGSEAFFGQGTRLTVV.

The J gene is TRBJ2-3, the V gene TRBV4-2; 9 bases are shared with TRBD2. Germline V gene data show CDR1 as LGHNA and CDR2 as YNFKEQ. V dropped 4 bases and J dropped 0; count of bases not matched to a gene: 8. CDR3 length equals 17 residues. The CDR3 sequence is CASSPSGLAQSTDTQYF. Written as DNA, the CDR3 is TGTGCCAGCAGCCCCTCCGGACTAGCGCAGAGCACAGATACGCAGTATTTT.

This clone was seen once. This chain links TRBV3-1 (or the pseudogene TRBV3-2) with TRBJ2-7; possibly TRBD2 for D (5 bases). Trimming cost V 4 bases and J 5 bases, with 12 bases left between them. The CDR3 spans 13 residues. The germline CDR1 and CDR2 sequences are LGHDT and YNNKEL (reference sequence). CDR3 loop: CASSRGTGNEQYF. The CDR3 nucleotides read TGTGCCAGCAGCCGTGGTACGGGGAACGAGCAGTACTTC.

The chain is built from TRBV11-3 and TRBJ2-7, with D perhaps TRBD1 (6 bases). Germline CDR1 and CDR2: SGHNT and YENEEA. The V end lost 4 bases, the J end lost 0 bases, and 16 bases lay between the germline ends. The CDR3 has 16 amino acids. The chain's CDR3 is CASSSTVGTFSYEQYF. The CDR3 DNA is TGTGCCAGCAGCTCCACCGTTGGGACATTCTCCTACGAGCAGTACTTC.